What follows is one T cell receptor beta chain and its context. The data belong to a study of blood T cell repertoires in COVID-19. Background on the study: Sample material is recorded as cDNA or gDNA derived from T cells, B-cell-depleted T cells, or PBMCs.

Original processing methods: Counts of nucleated cells, estimated from reference gene primer amplification, were obtained. TCRdb's table, derived via immunoSEQ multiplex PCR, lists solely in-frame clones and lacks some. V, J and clone size reflect that table, while D and trimming were determined from the DNA. The table records approximately 140,000 clones, more than 70% of them present only once. The CDR3 length is 17 residues. The V gene lost 7 bases and the J gene lost 6 bases, with 25 bases spanning the gap. Germline V gene data show CDR1 as SGDLS and CDR2 as YYNGEE. This TCR was recovered from a middle-aged man with acute COVID-19. The sample was PBMCs or T cells enriched from blood (not recorded which). The chain couples TRBV9 to TRBJ2-2; TRBD2 is a possible D gene (5 bases). The CDR3 is CASGVNERQVRPGELFF. The CDR3 DNA reads TGTGCCAGCGGGGTTAATGAGCGGCAGGTCCGACCCGGGGAGCTGTTTTTT.